One and the same sample provided the 7 T cell receptor beta chains below, sequenced in a study of control samples from healthy donors and cancer patients. Sequencing used immunoSEQ multiplex PCR; TCRdb keeps in-frame clones, though not all of them. The sample records some 89,000 clones, around 86% being singletons. The sequenced sample was blood. Source of these receptors: a man aged 30 to 45 in good health.

The DNA of the CDR3 is TGTGCCAGCTCAATCGGGGAACCCTATAATTCACCCCTCCACTTT. Amino acid sequence: CASSIGEPYNSPLHF. V gene TRBV18 combines with J gene TRBJ1-6; D unresolved. The V end was cut by 5 bases, the J end by 2 bases, with 10 bases between. The CDR3 has 15 residues. Looked up from germline, CDR1 is KGHSH and CDR2 is LQKENI.

The chain has TRBV5-1 and TRBJ2-3, with D unresolved. CDR3 length equals 14 residues. CDR1 is SGHRS, CDR2 YFSETQ, per germline. The ends were cut back, 0 bases at V and 0 bases at J, with 5 bases in the middle. CDR3 sequence (DNA): TGCGCCAGCAGCTTGGTACAGAGCACAGATACGCAGTATTTT. This translates into CASSLVQSTDTQYF.

This chain uses TRBV24-1 with TRBJ2-1; TRBD2 matches at 12 bases. Per the germline V gene, CDR1 is KGHDR and CDR2 is SFDVKD. The CDR3 is 16 amino acids. Germline trimming cut 4 bases from V and 7 bases from J; bases unmatched to any gene: 7. Here the CDR3 reads CATSDWTSGMGNEQFF. CDR3 bases: TGTGCCACCAGTGACTGGACTAGCGGGATGGGGAATGAGCAGTTCTTC.

The DNA of the CDR3 is TGCACCAGCAGCCGGACAGGGACGTGGTTGGTATGGGGGAATCAGCCCCAGCATTTT. Translating gives CTSSRTGTWLVWGNQPQHF. The V gene is TRBV1, the J gene TRBJ1-5; the table names TRBD1, a call not compared with the DNA. TRBV1 is given as a pseudogene. The CDR3 is 19 amino acids.

J is TRBJ1-6 and V is TRBV14, with 12 nucleotides matching TRBD1. Germline V gene sequence: CDR1 SGHDN, CDR2 FVKESK. After removal of 1 base from V and 10 bases from J, the junction contained 2 bases not matched to a gene. The CDR3 sequence is 15 residues long. The CDR3 region has the DNA TGTGCCAGCAGCCAAGGGGACAGGGGGCACTCACCCCTCCACTTT. This gives the protein CASSQGDRGHSPLHF.

The chain's CDR3 is CASSPDFGGGAREQFF. CDR3 in DNA: TGTGCCAGTAGTCCGGACTTCGGCGGGGGGGCCAGGGAGCAGTTCTTC. The chain has TRBV19 and TRBJ2-1, with 9 bases fitting TRBD2. The germline V gene encodes CDR1 LNHDA and CDR2 SQIVND (reference sequence). The trim removed 5 bases at V and 10 bases at J, leaving 15 bases unmatched. The CDR3 is 16 amino acids.

This clone has just a few counts. The chain couples TRBV3-1 (or the pseudogene TRBV3-2) to TRBJ1-1, with 9 bases identical to TRBD1. Per the germline V gene, CDR1 is LGHDT and CDR2 is YNNKEL (reference sequence). This CDR3 has 17 residues. V gave up 4 bases and J gave up 3 bases; unmatched junction bases: 12. The CDR3 loop is CASSPRTGAGLYTEAFF. CDR3 DNA: TGTGCCAGCAGCCCAAGGACAGGGGCTGGGTTGTACACTGAAGCTTTCTTT.